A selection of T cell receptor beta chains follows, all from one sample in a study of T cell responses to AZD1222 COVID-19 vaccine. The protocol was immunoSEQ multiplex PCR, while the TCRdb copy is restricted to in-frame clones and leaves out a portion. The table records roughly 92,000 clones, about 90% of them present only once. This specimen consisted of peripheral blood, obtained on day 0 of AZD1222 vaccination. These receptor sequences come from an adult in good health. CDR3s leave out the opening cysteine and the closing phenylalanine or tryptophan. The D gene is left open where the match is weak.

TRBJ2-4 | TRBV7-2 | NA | ASSLSPTGTINIQY
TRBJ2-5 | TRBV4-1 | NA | ASSQVSSSRETQY
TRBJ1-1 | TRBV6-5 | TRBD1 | ASRPGQVNTEAF
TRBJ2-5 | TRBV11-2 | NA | ASSPQETQY
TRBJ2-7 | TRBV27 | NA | ASRRAGVVYEQY
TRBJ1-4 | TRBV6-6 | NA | ASSYSSGSNEKLF
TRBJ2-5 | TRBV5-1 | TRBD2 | ASSFQAGGLQETQY
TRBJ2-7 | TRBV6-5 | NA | ASSRSGEQY
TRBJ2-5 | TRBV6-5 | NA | ASSFGKGETQY
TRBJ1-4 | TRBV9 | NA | ASSVGQANEKLF
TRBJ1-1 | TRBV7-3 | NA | ASSQGTGTEAF
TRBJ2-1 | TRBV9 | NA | ASSVSENSYNEQF
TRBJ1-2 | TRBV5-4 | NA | ASSLAPGPEGYT
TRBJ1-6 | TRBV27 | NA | ASSFAAAGSPLH
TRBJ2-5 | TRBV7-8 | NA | ASSLVPAGQETQY
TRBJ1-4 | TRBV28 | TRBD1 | ASSPLRDRGNEKLF
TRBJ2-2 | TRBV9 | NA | ASSVATVELTGELF
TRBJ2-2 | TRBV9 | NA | ASSPNTGELF
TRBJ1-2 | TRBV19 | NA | ASSSHMDVYGYT
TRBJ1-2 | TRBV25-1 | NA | ASGDNYGYT
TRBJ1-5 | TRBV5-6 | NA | ASSPQGRNQPQH
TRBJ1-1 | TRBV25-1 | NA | ATEVGTEAF
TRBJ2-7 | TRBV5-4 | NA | ASSRGTGSYEQY
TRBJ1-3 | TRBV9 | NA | ASSVAGGRGNTIY
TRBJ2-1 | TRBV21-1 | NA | AAGLAGGIHEQF
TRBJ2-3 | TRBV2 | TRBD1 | ASSEDRGRTDTQY